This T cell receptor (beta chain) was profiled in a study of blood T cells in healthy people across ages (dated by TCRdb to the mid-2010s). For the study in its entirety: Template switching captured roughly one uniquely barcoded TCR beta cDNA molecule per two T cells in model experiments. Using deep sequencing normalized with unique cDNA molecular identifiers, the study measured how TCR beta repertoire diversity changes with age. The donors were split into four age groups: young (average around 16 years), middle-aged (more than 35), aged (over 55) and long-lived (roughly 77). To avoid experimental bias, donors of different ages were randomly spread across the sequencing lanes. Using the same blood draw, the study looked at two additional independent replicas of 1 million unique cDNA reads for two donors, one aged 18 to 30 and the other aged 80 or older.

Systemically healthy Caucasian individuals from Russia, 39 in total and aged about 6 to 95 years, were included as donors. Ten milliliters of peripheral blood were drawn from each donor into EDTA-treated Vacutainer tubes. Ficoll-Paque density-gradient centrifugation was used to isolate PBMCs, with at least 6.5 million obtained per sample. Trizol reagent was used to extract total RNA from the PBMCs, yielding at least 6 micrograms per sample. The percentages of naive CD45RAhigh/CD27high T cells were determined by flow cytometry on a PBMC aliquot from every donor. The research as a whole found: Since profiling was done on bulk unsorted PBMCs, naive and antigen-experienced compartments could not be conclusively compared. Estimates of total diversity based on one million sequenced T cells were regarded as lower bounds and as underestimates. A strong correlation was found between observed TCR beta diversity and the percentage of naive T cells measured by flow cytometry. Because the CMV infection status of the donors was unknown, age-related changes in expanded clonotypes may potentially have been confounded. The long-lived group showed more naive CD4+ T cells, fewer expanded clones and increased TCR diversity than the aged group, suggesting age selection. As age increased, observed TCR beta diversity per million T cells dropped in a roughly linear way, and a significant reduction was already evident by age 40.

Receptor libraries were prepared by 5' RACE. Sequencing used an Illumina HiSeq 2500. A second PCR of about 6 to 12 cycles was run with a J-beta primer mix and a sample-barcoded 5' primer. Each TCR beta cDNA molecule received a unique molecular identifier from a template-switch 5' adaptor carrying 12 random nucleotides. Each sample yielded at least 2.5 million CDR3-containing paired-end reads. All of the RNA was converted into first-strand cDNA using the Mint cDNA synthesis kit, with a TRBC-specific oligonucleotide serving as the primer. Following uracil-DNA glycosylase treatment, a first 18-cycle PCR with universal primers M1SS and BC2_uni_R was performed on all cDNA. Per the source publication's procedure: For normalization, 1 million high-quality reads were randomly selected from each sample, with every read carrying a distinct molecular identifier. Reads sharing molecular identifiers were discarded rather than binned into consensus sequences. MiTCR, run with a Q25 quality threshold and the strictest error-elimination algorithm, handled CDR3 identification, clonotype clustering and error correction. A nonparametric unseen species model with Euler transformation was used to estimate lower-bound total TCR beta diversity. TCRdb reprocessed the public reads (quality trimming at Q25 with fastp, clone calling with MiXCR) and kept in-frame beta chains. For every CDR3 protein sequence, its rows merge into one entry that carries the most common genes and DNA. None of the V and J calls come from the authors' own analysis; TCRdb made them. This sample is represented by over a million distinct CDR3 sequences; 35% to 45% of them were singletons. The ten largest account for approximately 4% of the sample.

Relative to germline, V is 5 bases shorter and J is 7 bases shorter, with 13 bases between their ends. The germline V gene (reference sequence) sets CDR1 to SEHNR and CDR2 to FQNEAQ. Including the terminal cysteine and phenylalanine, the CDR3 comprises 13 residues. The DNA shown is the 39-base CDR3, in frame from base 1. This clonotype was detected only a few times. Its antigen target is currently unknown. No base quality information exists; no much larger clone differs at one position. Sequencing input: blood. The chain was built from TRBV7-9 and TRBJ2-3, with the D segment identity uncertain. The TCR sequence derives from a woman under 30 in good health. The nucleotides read TGTGCCAGCAGCCCAGACTTCGGATATACGCAGTATTTT. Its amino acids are CASSPDFGYTQYF. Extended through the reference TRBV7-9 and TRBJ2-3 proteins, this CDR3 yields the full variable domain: DTGVSQNPRHKITKRGQNVTFRCDPISEHNRLYWYRQTLGQGPEFLTYFQNEAQLEKSRLLSDRFSAERPKGSFSTLEIQRTEQGDSAMYLCASSPDFGYTQYFGPGTRLTVL.